These 2 T cell receptor beta chains were all obtained from the same sample, sequenced in a study of cytomegalovirus exposure and HLA in healthy donors (dated by TCRdb to about 2017). The receptor library was made with the immunoSEQ multiplex PCR assay. For the multiplex PCR, a mixture combining 60 forward primers for TCR Vbeta segments and 13 reverse primers for TCR Jbeta segments was used. Here the immuneACCESS table is served through TCRdb, limited to in-frame sequences with V and J called. Missing clones are a known gap in these copies; in checked studies unresolved V genes cover under half, and the rest lacks a known reason. This sample's table contains about 39,000 clones. The ten largest clones represent more than 3% of the sample. Sequenced input: PBMCs. Receptors originate from a woman aged 25 to 39 in good health and CMV-seropositive.

This rearrangement joins TRBV19 to TRBJ2-1; unclear D gene. Germline V gives CDR1 LNHDA, CDR2 SQIVND (reference sequence). The CDR3 spans 14 residues. Trimming took off 1 base at V and 0 bases at J, with 4 bases between the two ends. The CDR3 region is CASSIAGSYNEQFF. As DNA, the CDR3 is TGTGCCAGTAGTATAGCGGGCTCCTACAATGAGCAGTTCTTC. Supplemented by reference TRBV19 and TRBJ2-1, the full variable domain reads DGGITQSPKYLFRKEGQNVTLSCEQNLNHDAMYWYRQDPGQGLRLIYYSQIVNDFQKGDIAEGYSVSREKKESFPLTVTSAQKNPTAFYLCASSIAGSYNEQFFGPGTRLTVL.

V is TRBV6-6 and J is TRBJ2-2; TRBD2 matches 9 bases. J gave up 3 bases and V 5 bases, and 1 base lay outside the gene matches. From germline, CDR1 is MNHNY and CDR2 SVGAGI (reference sequence). The CDR3 is made up of 14 amino acids. The chain's CDR3 is CASSRTSDTGELFF. The CDR3 DNA reads TGTGCCAGCAGTCGGACTAGCGACACCGGGGAGCTGTTTTTT.